The present T cell receptor (beta chain) was sequenced within a study of T cell responses to AZD1222 COVID-19 vaccine. Points from the study as a whole: Donors skewed white British and female; clonal diversity was possibly underestimated.

V was clipped by 5 bases and J by 6 bases, with 20 bases between them. The CDR3 extends over 16 amino acids. The germline V gene encodes CDR1 MNHEY and CDR2 SMNVEV (reference sequence). Clones were sequenced by immunoSEQ multiplex PCR, and TCRdb holds only the in-frame ones, with some missing. Of 90,000 to 95,000 clones listed, 90% to 95% are singletons. With respect to this clone: What it recognizes is unknown.

The clonotype originates from an adult in good health. Source: peripheral blood, taken on day 0 of AZD1222 vaccination. The chain links TRBV27 to TRBJ2-1; a weak D match, TRBD2 (6 bases). The CDR3 sequence: CASSLAGTRITNEQFF. DNA for the CDR3: TGTGCCAGCAGTCTAGCCGGGACTCGCATCACCAATGAGCAGTTCTTC.